This passage covers 26 T cell receptor beta chains from one sample sequenced in a study of T cell changes during pregnancy in multiple sclerosis. Using immunoSEQ multiplex PCR, the repertoire was profiled, and TCRdb retains in-frame clones only, with some absent. Seen here are 39,000 or so clones, around 90% observed once, and the top ten hold 9% to 14%. The specimen was CD8+ T cells from peripheral blood mononuclear cells, collected after pregnancy. The source is a female donor with multiple sclerosis, enrolled in a pregnancy study.

CDR3 amino acids: CAISELGNTIYF. The CDR3 region has the DNA TGTGCCATCAGTGAGCTCGGAAACACCATATATTTT. This sequence joins TRBV10-3 and TRBJ1-3; no clear D gene. V was pared by 2 bases and J by 4 bases, with 3 bases between. In germline, CDR1 is ENHRY, CDR2 SYGVKD. The CDR3 runs to 12 residues.

The gene calls are TRBV28 and TRBJ2-7, with 8 positions matching TRBD1. CDR1 MDHEN and CDR2 SYDVKM come from the germline V gene. The CDR3 runs 14 residues. V shed 5 bases, J shed 5 bases, and the junction held 8 bases outside the gene matches. The CDR3, as DNA: TGTGCCAGCAGTATGAGCAGGGGGCTCGACGAGCAGTACTTC. Translating it yields CASSMSRGLDEQYF.

The chain recombines TRBV7-9 with TRBJ2-2; 7 nucleotides agree with TRBD1. Per germline, CDR1 SEHNR and CDR2 FQNEAQ (reference sequence). Losses at the gene ends were 5 bases for V and 4 bases for J; bases not matched to a gene: 4. There are 14 residues in the CDR3. This CDR3 is CASSPRDSTGELFF. The CDR3 DNA follows: TGTGCCAGCAGCCCCCGGGACAGCACCGGGGAGCTGTTTTTT.

The chain is built from TRBV5-1 and TRBJ2-1; 9 bases fit TRBD1. The CDR3 spans 14 residues. Looked up from germline, CDR1 is SGHRS and CDR2 is YFSETQ. Trimming removed 2 bases from V and 4 bases from J; junction bases left unmatched: 1. CDR3 DNA sequence: TGCGCCAGCAGCTTCGGGACAGGGTACAATGAGCAGTTCTTC. It codes for CASSFGTGYNEQFF.

The CDR3 region has the DNA TGTGCCAGCAGCTCCGGGACAGGGATGGCTTTCTTT. Translating it yields CASSSGTGMAFF. The V gene is TRBV7-9, the J gene TRBJ1-1; 9 nucleotides align to TRBD1. The CDR3 runs 12 residues. J lost 11 bases, V lost 4 bases, and 5 bases had no gene match. Germline CDR1 and CDR2: SEHNR and FQNEAQ (reference sequence). The variable domain in full, with the rest retrieved from reference TRBV7-9 and TRBJ1-1, is DTGVSQNPRHKITKRGQNVTFRCDPISEHNRLYWYRQTLGQGPEFLTYFQNEAQLEKSRLLSDRFSAERPKGSFSTLEIQRTEQGDSAMYLCASSSGTGMAFFGQGTRLTVV.

The CDR3 loop is CASSFGGEQYF. DNA for the CDR3: TGTGCCAGCAGCTTCGGCGGCGAGCAGTACTTC. The V call is TRBV5-4, the J call TRBJ2-7; D remains ambiguous. Germline V lookup: CDR1 SGHNT, CDR2 YYREEE (reference sequence). This CDR3 has 11 amino acids. V shed 2 bases and J shed 6 bases, with 6 bases lying between them.

This clone has only one observation. As DNA, the CDR3 is TGTGCCAGCAGTCTAGCGGGGGGGCCCCCAGATACGCAGTATTTT. Its translation is CASSLAGGPPDTQYF. The J gene is TRBJ2-3, the V gene TRBV6-5; TRBD2 matches 12 bases. The CDR3 sequence is 15 residues long. CDR1 and CDR2 (germline): MNHEY, SVGAGI. The V segment lost 5 bases and the J segment 4 bases; nucleotides outside the gene matches: 4.

This clone was observed once. The rearrangement uses TRBV5-1 and TRBJ2-4, with 9 bases matching TRBD1. Trimming took 7 bases from V and 0 from J; bases not matched to a gene: 11. This CDR3 region has 17 residues. The germline V gene has CDR1 SGHRS and CDR2 YFSETQ. The CDR3 here is CASAPHGQGIAKNIQYF. CDR3 DNA: TGCGCCAGCGCCCCCCATGGACAGGGGATAGCCAAAAACATTCAGTACTTC. The full variable domain, its missing parts supplied by reference TRBV5-1 and TRBJ2-4, is KAGVTQTPRYLIKTRGQQVTLSCSPISGHRSVSWYQQTPGQGLQFLFEYFSETQRNKGNFPGRFSGRQFSNSRSEMNVSTLELGDSALYLCASAPHGQGIAKNIQYFGAGTRLSVL.

The chain uses TRBV29-1 and TRBJ2-7, with D perhaps TRBD2 (5 bases). V lost 0 bases, J lost 0 bases, and 12 bases lay in between. Germline CDR1 and CDR2: SQVTM and ANQGSEA. The CDR3 has 15 amino acids. CDR3 residues: CSVEDGSGSSYEQYF. As DNA, the CDR3 is TGCAGCGTTGAAGATGGATCGGGGAGCTCCTACGAGCAGTACTTC.

CDR3 DNA: TGTGCCAGCCGTAGGACAGCCGACAGCTCCTATAATTCACCCCTCCACTTT. This sequence encodes CASRRTADSSYNSPLHF. The J gene is TRBJ1-6, the V gene TRBV28; tentatively, D is TRBD1 (6 bases). Per germline, CDR1 MDHEN and CDR2 SYDVKM. CDR3 length equals 17 residues. V was pared by 8 bases and J by 0 bases, with 17 bases between.

The chain joins TRBV28 to TRBJ2-3, with 9 bases that match TRBD2. CDR3 length equals 15 residues. Germline CDR1 is MDHEN and CDR2 is SYDVKM. V shed 6 bases, J shed 4 bases, and the junction held 8 bases outside the gene matches. The CDR3 protein is CASSPQREVSDTQYF. The CDR3 region has the DNA TGTGCCAGCAGCCCCCAGCGGGAGGTTTCAGATACGCAGTATTTT.

This clone was picked up one time. The chain carries TRBV4-2 and TRBJ2-7; 13 positions match TRBD2. The CDR3 extends over 16 amino acids. V trimming: 3 bases; J trimming: 0 bases; junction bases outside the gene matches: 2. Germline V gives CDR1 LGHNA, CDR2 YNFKEQ. The CDR3 sequence: CASSQTSGGSSYEQYF. CDR3 sequence (DNA): TGTGCCAGCAGCCAGACTAGCGGGGGGAGCTCCTACGAGCAGTACTTC.

This clone appeared a single time. The chain joins TRBV7-6 to TRBJ1-1; D might be TRBD1 (5 bases). The CDR3 is 17 residues long. Trimming removed 1 base from V and 0 bases from J, with 15 bases in between. Looked up from germline, CDR1 is SGHVS and CDR2 is FNYEAQ. The CDR3 DNA is TGTGCCAGCAGCTTAGTTGCCCTACAGGACATGAACACTGAAGCTTTCTTT. Translated, it gives CASSLVALQDMNTEAFF.

The V and J genes are TRBV6-5 and TRBJ1-1, with unresolved D. The CDR3 sequence is 11 residues long. Germline values: CDR1 MNHEY, CDR2 SVGAGI. Trimming removed 10 bases at V and 1 base at J, with 7 bases between. This CDR3 is CATLWNTEAFF. The CDR3 coding sequence is TGTGCCACCTTATGGAACACTGAAGCTTTCTTT.

The rearrangement uses TRBV7-8 and TRBJ1-4; 9 bases are a match to TRBD1. CDR1 SGHVS and CDR2 FQNEAQ come from the germline V gene. The CDR3 runs to 18 residues. The J segment lost 8 bases and the V segment lost 5 bases, leaving 18 bases of the junction unmatched. In DNA form, the CDR3 reads TGTGCCAGCAGCGCCCACTCCGGGACAGGGAGGCGGGAAGAAAAACTGTTTTTT. Translated: CASSAHSGTGRREEKLFF.

The chain joins TRBV25-1 to TRBJ1-1; perhaps TRBD1 as D (6 bases). The CDR3 consists of 14 residues. The V end lost 5 bases, the J end lost 0 bases, and 10 bases lay between the germline ends. Looked up from germline, CDR1 is MGHDK and CDR2 is SYGVNS. This CDR3 reads CASSSTGLNTEAFF. In DNA form, the CDR3 reads TGTGCCAGCAGTTCAACAGGGTTGAACACTGAAGCTTTCTTT.

The V and J genes are TRBV7-6 and TRBJ2-1, with a weak D call TRBD2 (6 bases). In germline, CDR1 is SGHVS, CDR2 FNYEAQ. CDR3 size: 12 residues. Trimming removed 5 bases at V and 8 bases at J, with 10 bases between. CDR3 DNA: TGTGCCAGCAGCCCCCGGAGGGATGAGCAGTTCTTC. Amino acid sequence: CASSPRRDEQFF.

The rearrangement links TRBV5-4 to TRBJ2-3; 8 nucleotides align to TRBD2. The CDR3 spans 15 residues. The trim removed 1 base at V and 3 bases at J, leaving 4 bases unmatched. The germline CDR1 and CDR2 sequences are SGHNT and YYREEE (reference sequence). The chain's CDR3 is CASSLKREMTDTQYF. DNA of the CDR3: TGTGCCAGCAGCTTGAAGCGGGAGATGACAGATACGCAGTATTTT.

CDR3 residues: CASSAQDFNYGYTF. The CDR3, as DNA: TGTGCCAGCAGTGCCCAGGATTTTAACTATGGCTACACCTTC. The J gene is TRBJ1-2, the V gene TRBV2, with D unresolved. Germline CDR1 is SNHLY and CDR2 is FYNNEI. The CDR3 runs to 14 residues. Trimming left V 4 bases short and J 1 base short, with 10 bases between.

The V gene is TRBV5-4, the J gene TRBJ1-1; 8 nucleotides agree with TRBD1. J was trimmed by 0 bases and V by 5 bases; bases with no gene match: 6. Per germline, CDR1 SGHNT and CDR2 YYREEE (reference sequence). The CDR3 extends over 15 amino acids. The CDR3 is CASRPGQAMNTEAFF. The CDR3 DNA reads TGTGCCAGCAGGCCGGGACAGGCGATGAACACTGAAGCTTTCTTT.

The chain combines TRBV6-5 with TRBJ2-7; D is perhaps TRBD2 (6 bases). Trimming took 2 bases from V and 2 from J, leaving 7 bases between them. The germline CDR1 and CDR2 sequences are MNHEY and SVGAGI. There are 13 residues in the CDR3. The CDR3 loop reads CASSYREAYEQYF. The CDR3 bases are TGTGCCAGCAGTTACAGGGAGGCCTACGAGCAGTACTTC.

The chain couples TRBV6-5 to TRBJ2-5, with D possibly being TRBD2 (5 bases). V was cut by 2 bases and J by 1 base, with 11 bases left in between. This CDR3 has 15 residues. Germline V gene sequence: CDR1 MNHEY, CDR2 SVGAGI. CDR3 region: CASSYRLTTQETQYF. The CDR3, as DNA: TGTGCCAGCAGTTACCGACTAACGACCCAAGAGACCCAGTACTTC.

This chain connects TRBV15 to TRBJ1-2, with a weak D call TRBD1 (6 bases). Trimming took 1 base from V and 4 from J, leaving 13 bases between them. The V gene's germline CDR1 is LNHNV and CDR2 YYDKDF (reference sequence). There are 15 residues in the CDR3. The CDR3 coding sequence is TGTGCCACCAGCAGAGCCCGGGACACCACCTATGGCTACACCTTC. Protein: CATSRARDTTYGYTF.

V gene TRBV9 combines with J gene TRBJ2-1; 9 bases are shared with TRBD1. Germline assignment: CDR1 SGDLS and CDR2 YYNGEE. The V gene end was trimmed by 0 bases and the J gene end by 4 bases; junction bases not matched to a gene: 5. The CDR3 is made up of 16 amino acids. CDR3 region: CASSVGGTGMYNEQFF. CDR3 nucleotide sequence: TGTGCCAGCAGCGTAGGCGGGACAGGGATGTACAATGAGCAGTTCTTC.

This chain connects TRBV11-2 to TRBJ1-5; D is uncertain. Germline values: CDR1 SGHAT, CDR2 FQNNGV. The CDR3 consists of 14 residues. Trimming cost V 3 bases and J 6 bases, with 12 bases left between them. CDR3 region: CASSLAGVSQPQHF. The CDR3 DNA sequence: TGTGCCAGCAGCTTGGCCGGGGTGAGTCAGCCCCAGCATTTT.

The CDR3 sequence is CASSLASGGPGELFF. As DNA, the CDR3 is TGTGCCAGCAGCTTAGCTAGCGGGGGGCCCGGGGAGCTGTTTTTT. J is TRBJ2-2 and V is TRBV7-3; 11 nucleotides line up with TRBD2. Germline-derived CDR1 and CDR2 are SGHTA and FQGTGA. V lost 2 bases to trimming and J lost 6 bases; unmatched junction nucleotides: 2. The CDR3 loop spans 15 amino acids.